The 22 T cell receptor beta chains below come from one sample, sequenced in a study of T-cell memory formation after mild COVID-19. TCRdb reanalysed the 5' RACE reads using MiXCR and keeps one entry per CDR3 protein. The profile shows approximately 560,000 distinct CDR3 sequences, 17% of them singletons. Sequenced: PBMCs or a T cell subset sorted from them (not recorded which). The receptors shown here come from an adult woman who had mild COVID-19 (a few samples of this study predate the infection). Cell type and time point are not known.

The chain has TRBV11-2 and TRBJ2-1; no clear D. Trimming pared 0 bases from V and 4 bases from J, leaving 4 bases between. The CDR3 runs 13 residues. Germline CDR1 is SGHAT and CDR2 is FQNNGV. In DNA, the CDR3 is TGTGCCAGCAGCTTAGAGGAATACAATGAGCAGTTCTTC. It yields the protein CASSLEEYNEQFF.

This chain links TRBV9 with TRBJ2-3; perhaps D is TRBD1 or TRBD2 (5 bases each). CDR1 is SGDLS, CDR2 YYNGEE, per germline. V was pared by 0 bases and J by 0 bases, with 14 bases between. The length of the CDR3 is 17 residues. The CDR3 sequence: CASSVGPGRGSTDTQYF. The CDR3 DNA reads TGTGCCAGCAGCGTAGGTCCGGGACGTGGGAGCACAGATACGCAGTATTTT.

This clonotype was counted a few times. As DNA, the CDR3 is TGCGCCAGCAGCATAGACAGGGATTGGGCGTTCTTC. Protein product: CASSIDRDWAFF. The chain recombines TRBV5-1 with TRBJ2-1, with 7 bases lining up with TRBD1. CDR1 SGHRS and CDR2 YFSETQ come from the germline V gene. Trimming removed 4 bases from V and 15 bases from J; junction bases left unmatched: 10. The CDR3 has 12 residues.

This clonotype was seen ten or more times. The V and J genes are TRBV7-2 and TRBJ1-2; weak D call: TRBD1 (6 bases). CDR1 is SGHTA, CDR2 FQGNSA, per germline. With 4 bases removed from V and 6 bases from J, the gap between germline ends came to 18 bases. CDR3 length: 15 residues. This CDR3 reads CASSSKQGFGDGYTF. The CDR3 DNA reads TGTGCCAGCAGCTCTAAACAGGGTTTTGGGGATGGCTACACCTTC. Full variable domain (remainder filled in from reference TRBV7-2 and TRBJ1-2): GAGVSQSPSNKVTEKGKDVELRCDPISGHTALYWYRQSLGQGLEFLIYFQGNSAPDKSGLPSDRFSAERTGGSVSTLTIQRTQQEDSAVYLCASSSKQGFGDGYTFGSGTRLTVV.

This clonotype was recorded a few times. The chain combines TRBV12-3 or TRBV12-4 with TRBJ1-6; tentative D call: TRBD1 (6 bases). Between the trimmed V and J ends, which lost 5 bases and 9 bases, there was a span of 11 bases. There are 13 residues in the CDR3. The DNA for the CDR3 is TGTGCCAGCAGTAAACAGGGTTTTTCACCCCTCCACTTT. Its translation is CASSKQGFSPLHF.

CDR3 DNA: TGCAGTGCTCCCCTTAGCGGGGATTTGGCAGATACGCAGTATTTT. Its protein is CSAPLSGDLADTQYF. The V and J genes are TRBV20-1 and TRBJ2-3, with TRBD2 matching 8 bases. J lost 4 bases, V lost 5 bases, and 11 bases had no gene match. The CDR3 extends over 15 amino acids. Germline CDR1 and CDR2: DFQATT and SNEGSKA (reference sequence).

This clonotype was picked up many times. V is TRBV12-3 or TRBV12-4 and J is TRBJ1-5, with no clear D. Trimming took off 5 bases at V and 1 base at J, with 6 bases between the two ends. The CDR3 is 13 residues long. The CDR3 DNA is TGTGCCAGCAGTCCCCAAAGCAATCAGCCCCAGCATTTT. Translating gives CASSPQSNQPQHF.

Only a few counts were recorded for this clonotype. CDR3 sequence reads: CSASPSGSRDTQYF. CDR3 bases: TGCAGTGCTAGCCCGAGCGGTAGCCGGGATACGCAGTATTTT. The V call is TRBV20-1, the J call TRBJ2-3; the D gene is possibly TRBD2 (5 bases). Germline V gene sequence: CDR1 DFQATT, CDR2 SNEGSKA (reference sequence). Deletions cut 3 bases from V and 6 bases from J, with 16 bases between. This CDR3 has 14 amino acids.

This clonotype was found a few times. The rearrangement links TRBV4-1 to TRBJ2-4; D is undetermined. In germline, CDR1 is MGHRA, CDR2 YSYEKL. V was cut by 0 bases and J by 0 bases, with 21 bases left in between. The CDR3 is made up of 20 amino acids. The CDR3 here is CASSQEGPPSTDLAKNIQYF. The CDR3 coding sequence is TGCGCCAGCAGCCAAGAAGGGCCGCCCAGCACCGACCTAGCCAAAAACATTCAGTACTTC.

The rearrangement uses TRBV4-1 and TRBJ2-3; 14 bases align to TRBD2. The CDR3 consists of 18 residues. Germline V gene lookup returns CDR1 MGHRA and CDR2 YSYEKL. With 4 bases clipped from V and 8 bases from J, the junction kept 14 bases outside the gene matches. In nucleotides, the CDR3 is TGCGCCAGCAGCCCACCCGGACTAGCGGGGGGCCCACTGGGTACGCAGTATTTT. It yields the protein CASSPPGLAGGPLGTQYF.

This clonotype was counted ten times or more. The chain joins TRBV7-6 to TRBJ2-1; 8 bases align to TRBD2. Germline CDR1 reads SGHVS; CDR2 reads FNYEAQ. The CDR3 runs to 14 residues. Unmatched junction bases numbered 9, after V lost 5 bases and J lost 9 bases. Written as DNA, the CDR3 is TGTGCCAGCAGCCACGGGGGGGCCTCGGGTGAGCAGTTCTTC. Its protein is CASSHGGASGEQFF.

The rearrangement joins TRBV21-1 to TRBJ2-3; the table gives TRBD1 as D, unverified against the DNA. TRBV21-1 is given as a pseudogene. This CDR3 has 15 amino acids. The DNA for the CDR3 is TGTGCCAGCAGCAAAGTGGGGGGGGAGACAGATACGCAGTATTTT. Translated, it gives CASSKVGGETDTQYF.

CDR3 coding DNA: TGCGCCAGCAGACCTTCGACAGGGCACGAGCAGTACTTC. It is translated as CASRPSTGHEQYF. This chain links TRBV5-1 with TRBJ2-7, with 7 nucleotides matching TRBD1. Germline-derived CDR1 and CDR2 are SGHRS and YFSETQ. The CDR3 sequence is 13 residues long. The J segment lost 5 bases and the V segment lost 5 bases, leaving 7 bases of the junction unmatched.

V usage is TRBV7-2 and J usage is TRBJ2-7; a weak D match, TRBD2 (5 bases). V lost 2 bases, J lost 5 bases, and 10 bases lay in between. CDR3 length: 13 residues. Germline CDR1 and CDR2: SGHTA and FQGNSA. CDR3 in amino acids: CASSLWEPNEQYF. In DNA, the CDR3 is TGTGCCAGCAGCTTATGGGAGCCCAACGAGCAGTACTTC. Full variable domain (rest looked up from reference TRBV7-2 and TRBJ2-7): GAGVSQSPSNKVTEKGKDVELRCDPISGHTALYWYRQSLGQGLEFLIYFQGNSAPDKSGLPSDRFSAERTGGSVSTLTIQRTQQEDSAVYLCASSLWEPNEQYFGPGTRLTVT.

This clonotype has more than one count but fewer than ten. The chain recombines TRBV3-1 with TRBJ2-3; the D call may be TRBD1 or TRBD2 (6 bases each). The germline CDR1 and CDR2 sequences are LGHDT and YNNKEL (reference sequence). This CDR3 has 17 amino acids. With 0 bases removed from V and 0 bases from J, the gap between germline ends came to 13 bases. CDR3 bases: TGTGCCAGCAGCCAAGAGGGGCGGGACATCAGCACAGATACGCAGTATTTT. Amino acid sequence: CASSQEGRDISTDTQYF.

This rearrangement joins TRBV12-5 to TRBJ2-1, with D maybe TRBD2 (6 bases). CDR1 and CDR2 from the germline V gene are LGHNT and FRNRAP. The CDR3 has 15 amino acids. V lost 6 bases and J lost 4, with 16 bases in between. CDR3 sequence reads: CASGGGTPIYNEQFF. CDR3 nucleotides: TGTGCTAGTGGAGGCGGGACCCCTATTTACAATGAGCAGTTCTTC.

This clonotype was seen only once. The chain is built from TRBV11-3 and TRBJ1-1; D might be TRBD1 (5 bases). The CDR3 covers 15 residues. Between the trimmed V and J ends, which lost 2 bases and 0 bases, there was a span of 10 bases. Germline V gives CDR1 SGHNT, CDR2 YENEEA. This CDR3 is CASSLRGVMNTEAFF. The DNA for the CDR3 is TGTGCCAGCAGCTTACGGGGGGTCATGAACACTGAAGCTTTCTTT.

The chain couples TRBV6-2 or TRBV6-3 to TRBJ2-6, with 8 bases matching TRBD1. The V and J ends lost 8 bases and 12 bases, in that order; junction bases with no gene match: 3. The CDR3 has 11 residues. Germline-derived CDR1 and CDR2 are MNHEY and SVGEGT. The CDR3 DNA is TGTGCCAGCGGACAGGGTGGCGTCCTGACTTTC. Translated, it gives CASGQGGVLTF.

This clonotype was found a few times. The CDR3 here is CASSYRDRVAEAFF. CDR3 sequence (DNA): TGTGCCAGCAGTTACCGGGACAGGGTCGCTGAAGCTTTCTTT. The chain carries TRBV6-6 and TRBJ1-1, with 9 bases lining up with TRBD1. V shed 2 bases, J shed 6 bases, and the junction held 4 bases outside the gene matches. CDR1 and CDR2 (germline): MNHNY, SVGAGI (reference sequence). This CDR3 is built from 14 residues.

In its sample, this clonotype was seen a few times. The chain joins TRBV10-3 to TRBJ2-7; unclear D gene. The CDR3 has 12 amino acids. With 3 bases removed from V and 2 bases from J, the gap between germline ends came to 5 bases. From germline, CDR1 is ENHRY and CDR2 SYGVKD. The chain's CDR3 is CAISDSTYEQYF. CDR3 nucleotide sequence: TGTGCCATCAGTGACAGCACCTACGAGCAGTACTTC.

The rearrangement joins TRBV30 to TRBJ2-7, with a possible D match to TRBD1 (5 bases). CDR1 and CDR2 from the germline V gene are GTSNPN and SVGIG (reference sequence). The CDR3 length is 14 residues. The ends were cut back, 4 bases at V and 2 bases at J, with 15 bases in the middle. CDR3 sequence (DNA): TGTGCCTGGAAGCGATACTCAGGGCCCTACGAGCAGTACTTC. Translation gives CAWKRYSGPYEQYF.

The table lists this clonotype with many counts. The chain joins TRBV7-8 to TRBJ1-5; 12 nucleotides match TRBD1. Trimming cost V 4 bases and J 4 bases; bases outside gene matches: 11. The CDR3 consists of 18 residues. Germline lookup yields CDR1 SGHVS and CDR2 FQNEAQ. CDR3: CASSSYRDRGRGNQPQHF. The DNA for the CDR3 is TGTGCCAGCAGCTCCTACCGGGACAGGGGGCGCGGAAATCAGCCCCAGCATTTT.